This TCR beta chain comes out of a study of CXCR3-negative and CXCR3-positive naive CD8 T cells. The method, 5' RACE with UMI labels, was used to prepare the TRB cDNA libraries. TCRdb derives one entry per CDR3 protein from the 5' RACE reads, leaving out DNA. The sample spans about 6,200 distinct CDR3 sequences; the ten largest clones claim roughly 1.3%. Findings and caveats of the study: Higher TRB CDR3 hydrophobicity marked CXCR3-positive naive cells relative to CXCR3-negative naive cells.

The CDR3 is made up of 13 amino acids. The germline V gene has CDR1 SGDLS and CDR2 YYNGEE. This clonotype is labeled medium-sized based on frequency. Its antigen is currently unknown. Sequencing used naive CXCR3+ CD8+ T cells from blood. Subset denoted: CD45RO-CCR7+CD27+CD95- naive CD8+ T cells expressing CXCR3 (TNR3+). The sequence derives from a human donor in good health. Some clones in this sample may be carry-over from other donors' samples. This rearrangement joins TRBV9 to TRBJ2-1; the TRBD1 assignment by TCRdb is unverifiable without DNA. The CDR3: CASSATGYNEQFF.